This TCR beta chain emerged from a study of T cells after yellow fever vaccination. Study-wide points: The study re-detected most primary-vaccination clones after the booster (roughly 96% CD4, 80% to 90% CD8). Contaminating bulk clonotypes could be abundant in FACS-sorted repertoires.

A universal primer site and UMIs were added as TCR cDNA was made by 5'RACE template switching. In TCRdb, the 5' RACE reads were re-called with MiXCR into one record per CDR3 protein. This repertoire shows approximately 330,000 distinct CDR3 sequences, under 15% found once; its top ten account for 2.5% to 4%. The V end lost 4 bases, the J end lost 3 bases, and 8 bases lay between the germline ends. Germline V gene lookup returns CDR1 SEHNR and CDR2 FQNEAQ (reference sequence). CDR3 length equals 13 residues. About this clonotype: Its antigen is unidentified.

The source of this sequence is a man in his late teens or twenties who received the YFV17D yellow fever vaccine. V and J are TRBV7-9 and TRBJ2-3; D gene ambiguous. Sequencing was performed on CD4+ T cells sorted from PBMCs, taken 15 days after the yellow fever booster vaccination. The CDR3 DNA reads TGTGCCAGCAGCTCAACCGAGACAGATACGCAGTATTTT. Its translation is CASSSTETDTQYF.